This record concerns one T cell receptor (beta chain) sequence. Its specificity is unknown. The CDR3 consists of 16 residues. V shed 1 base and J 1 base; nucleotides not matched to a gene: 6. CDR1 MNHNS and CDR2 SASEGT come from the germline V gene. Sequencing used immunoSEQ multiplex PCR; TCRdb keeps in-frame clones, though not all of them. The sample consists of tens of thousands of clones, around 80% of them appearing once. Ahead of sequencing, the ViraFEST assay grew antigen-specific CD4+ T cells using viral peptide pools. Cells that had been cultured for 10 days were the source of isolated CD4+ T cells. Participants were vaccinated with two doses of either the BNT162b2 or mRNA-1273 vaccine. The vaccine recipients had no prior SARS-CoV-2 infection, with negative nucleocapsid antibodies. These data come from a study of vaccination effects on CD4 cells after COVID-19. The overall study: After the second dose, samples were taken at median day 72. Whole-study results and caveats: Healthy vaccinees' vaccine-induced clones included only 1 of 255 cross-reacting with common cold coronaviruses.

This TCR derives from a human donor who received a COVID-19 vaccine. Some clones in this sample may be carry-over from other donors' samples. This rearrangement joins TRBV6-1 to TRBJ2-5; 7 bases agree with TRBD1. The sample was CD4+ T cells from PBMCs cultured with HCoV-NL63 spike peptides, taken after COVID-19 vaccination. The CDR3 is CASSEGGQLLQETQYF. CDR3 bases: TGTGCCAGCAGTGAAGGGGGACAGCTCCTCCAAGAGACCCAGTACTTC.